The 8 T cell receptor beta chains presented below share a single source sample, sequenced in a study of PD-L1 blockade in urothelial cancer. Clones were read by immunoSEQ multiplex PCR, and TCRdb kept only the in-frame ones, dropping some. The sample has around 40,000 clones, roughly nine tenths seen once. Time point reported: pretreatment peripheral blood. Source: PBMCs, taken around atezolizumab (anti-PD-L1) treatment. Receptor source: a woman aged 55-75 years with urothelial cancer.

In its sample, this clone was seen a few times. The chain recombines TRBV7-3 with TRBJ2-1; maybe TRBD1 (6 bases). Germline assignment: CDR1 SGHTA and CDR2 FQGTGA. The CDR3 has 15 residues. Trimming removed 2 bases at V and 2 bases at J, with 10 bases between. The CDR3 bases are TGTGCCAGCAGCTTAGGGGGCCCGACCTACAATGAGCAGTTCTTC. Translating gives CASSLGGPTYNEQFF.

This clone has a single count. The chain joins TRBV5-1 to TRBJ1-2; D perhaps matches TRBD1 (5 bases). CDR1 and CDR2 (germline): SGHRS, YFSETQ. The V end was cut by 0 bases, the J end by 7 bases, with 13 bases between. The length of the CDR3 is 14 residues. CDR3 loop: CASSLELGLGGYTF. CDR3 coding DNA: TGCGCCAGCAGCTTGGAGCTGGGGCTTGGTGGCTACACCTTC.

The V and J genes are TRBV7-8 and TRBJ2-3; D gene ambiguous. The CDR3 consists of 16 residues. In germline, CDR1 is SGHVS, CDR2 FQNEAQ. Trimming cost V 4 bases and J 5 bases, with 19 bases left between them. The CDR3 DNA is TGTGCCAGCAGCTCGAGTCTGGCTAGTCTGGAAGATACGCAGTATTTT. It codes for CASSSSLASLEDTQYF.

V and J are TRBV11-2 and TRBJ2-1, with 9 bases matching TRBD2. The CDR3 length is 18 residues. V lost 6 bases, J lost 5 bases, and 17 bases stayed unmatched. CDR1 and CDR2 (germline): SGHAT, FQNNGV. CDR3 sequence reads: CASSYLRGGGVFNNEQFF. CDR3 DNA sequence: TGTGCCAGCAGTTATCTGCGGGGGGGAGGTGTGTTCAACAATGAGCAGTTCTTC.

This chain links TRBV5-6 with TRBJ2-1; a possible D gene is TRBD2 (5 bases). The CDR3 is 14 amino acids. In germline, CDR1 is SGHDT, CDR2 YYEEEE. With 2 bases removed from V and 2 bases from J, the gap between germline ends came to 8 bases. CDR3 sequence: CASSLEGPYNEQFF. The DNA of the CDR3 is TGTGCCAGCAGCTTAGAGGGTCCCTACAATGAGCAGTTCTTC.

The gene calls are TRBV19 and TRBJ2-2; 8 positions match TRBD1. The length of the CDR3 is 14 residues. Looked up from germline, CDR1 is LNHDA and CDR2 is SQIVND (reference sequence). The ends lost 4 bases at V and 15 bases at J; junction bases unmatched: 13. DNA for the CDR3: TGTGCCAGTAGTAGACAGGGGCTCGACCTAGTGGTGTTTTTT. Its translation is CASSRQGLDLVVFF.

This chain links TRBV7-2 with TRBJ2-7; 9 nucleotides match TRBD2. CDR3 size: 18 residues. Germline trimming cut 1 base from V and 6 bases from J; bases unmatched to any gene: 16. CDR1 and CDR2 from the germline V gene are SGHTA and FQGNSA. The CDR3 protein is CASSLGFSGRRAGGEQYF. CDR3 coding DNA: TGTGCCAGCAGCTTAGGTTTTAGCGGGAGACGAGCCGGGGGCGAGCAGTACTTC.

The J gene is TRBJ2-7, the V gene TRBV13; tentatively, D is TRBD1 (5 bases). V was clipped by 0 bases and J by 2 bases, with 8 bases between them. CDR3 size: 14 residues. From germline, CDR1 is PRHDT and CDR2 FYEKMQ (reference sequence). The CDR3 coding sequence is TGTGCCAGCAGCTTAGGAGGGGTCCCCTACGAGCAGTACTTC. Protein product: CASSLGGVPYEQYF. Full variable domain (remainder filled in from reference TRBV13 and TRBJ2-7): AAGVIQSPRHLIKEKRETATLKCYPIPRHDTVYWYQQGPGQDPQFLISFYEKMQSDKGSIPDRFSAQQFSDYHSELNMSSLELGDSALYFCASSLGGVPYEQYFGPGTRLTVT.